This entry features one TCR beta chain sequence. What it recognizes is unknown. This CDR3 is 11 amino acids long. V gave up 4 bases and J gave up 10 bases, with 11 bases separating them. From germline, CDR1 is SQVTM and CDR2 ANQGSEA. The data stem from a study of regulatory T cells in long-lasting Graves disease. Sequencing libraries for TCR beta were prepared with iRepertoire HTBI primers and Arm-PCR of CDR3 regions. TCRdb itself ran the multiplex PCR reads through MiXCR, one entry per CDR3 protein. Of 550,000 to 600,000 distinct CDR3 sequences in the sample, about 16% were seen once. Described time point: newly diagnosed GD, antithyroid drugs for less than 3 months. Generation of the TCR library employed RNA extracted from PBMCs. Around 9 milliliters of peripheral blood went into EDTA tubes. Study outcomes and limitations: Less diverse TCR repertoires were seen in persistent Graves' patients than in newly diagnosed ones.

These data also formed part of another study, on T cells in Graves' hyperthyroidism and ophthalmopathy. According to that study: For ophthalmopathy, model prediction preceded onset by a median about 6.2 months.

Sequences were derived from peripheral blood mononuclear cells (PBMCs), sampled at new diagnosis, from a patient treated with antithyroid drugs. The chain joins TRBV29-1 to TRBJ2-1, with TRBD1 as a possible D gene (5 bases). The TCR sequence derives from a man aged 18 to 29 with Graves disease. This CDR3 is CSVVQGGEQFF. The DNA of the CDR3 is TGCAGCGTTGTTCAGGGTGGCGAGCAGTTCTTC.